This TCR beta chain was retrieved from a study of blood T cells in healthy people across ages. Across the whole study: Capture by template switching was about one barcoded beta molecule per two T cells.

Each sample provided at least 6 micrograms of extracted total RNA. Study-level points and caveats: A roughly linear fall in TCR beta diversity per million T cells was seen with increasing age. Estimated diversity across one million T cells was deemed an underestimate.

Combining a sample-barcoded 5' primer with a J-beta primer mix, a second PCR ran for roughly 6 to 11 cycles. TCRdb processed the 5' RACE reads anew with MiXCR; each CDR3 protein has one entry. The profile shows approximately 700,000 distinct CDR3 sequences, about 34% of them singletons. This clonotype was seen a handful of times. Its antigen is as yet unknown. With 0 bases removed from V and 0 bases from J, the gap between germline ends came to 3 bases. Germline V CDR1 and CDR2: LNHNV, YYDKDF (reference sequence). The CDR3 covers 14 residues. The material sequenced was blood. The chain carries TRBV15 and TRBJ1-3; D not resolved. This clonotype originated in a woman older than 75 in good health. The DNA for the CDR3 is TGTGCCACCAGCAGAGAGTTCTCTGGAAACACCATATATTTT. This gives the protein CATSREFSGNTIYF. Supplemented by reference TRBV15 and TRBJ1-3, the full variable domain reads DAMVIQNPRYQVTQFGKPVTLSCSQTLNHNVMYWYQQKSSQAPKLLFHYYDKDFNNEADTPDNFQSRRPNTSFCFLDIRSPGLGDTAMYLCATSREFSGNTIYFGEGSWLTVV.